What follows describes a single T cell receptor beta chain. Its matching antigen is unknown. This CDR3 contains 14 residues. V dropped 5 bases and J dropped 0 bases, with 8 bases sitting between them. Per the germline V gene, CDR1 is MNHEY and CDR2 is SVGEGT. TCRdb re-derived calls from the reads in MiXCR, one entry per CDR3 protein. Here the sample spans about 180,000 distinct CDR3 sequences, approximately 18% being singletons. These data are taken from a study of T cell repertoires in cytomegalovirus infection. About the research overall: CMV infection plus the matching HLA type was flagged by public TCR beta signatures.

Overall study results and limits: There were HLA-C-restricted CMV-specific TCR beta clonotypes dominating the ex vivo response.

The sample consisted of CD8+ T cells from PBMCs. The receptor was derived from a human donor in good health (CMV status not recorded). Some clones in this sample may be carry-over from other donors' samples. V and J are TRBV6-2 or TRBV6-3 and TRBJ1-3; no reliable D call. Here the CDR3 DNA reads TGTGCCAGCAGTCCCGCCTTCTCTGGAAACACCATATATTTT. It is translated as CASSPAFSGNTIYF.